Below are 5 T cell receptor beta chains sequenced from a single sample in a study of CD8 T cells in ankylosing spondylitis. Overall study findings and caveats: Seemingly characteristic of ankylosing spondylitis blood was a TCR beta motif consisting of under 10 highly homologous variants.

Their target antigens are unknown. MiXCR was run by TCRdb on the 5' RACE reads, yielding one entry per CDR3 protein. Among 350,000 to 450,000 distinct CDR3 sequences, 25% to 30% were seen once, and the ten largest hold roughly 0.8%. Specimen: blood, either unsorted or a sorted T cell fraction (not recorded which). The receptors shown here come from a male donor with ankylosing spondylitis.

The V and J genes are TRBV6-1 and TRBJ2-1, with 12 bases fitting TRBD2. The CDR3 is 19 residues long. Germline loops: CDR1 MNHNS, CDR2 SASEGT. V shed 3 bases and J 2 bases; nucleotides not matched to a gene: 11. The CDR3 protein is CASSEGGTSGPPAYNEQFF. In DNA, the CDR3 is TGTGCCAGCAGTGAGGGAGGGACTAGCGGGCCCCCGGCCTACAATGAGCAGTTCTTC.

The chain's CDR3 is CSATGTNEKLFF. As DNA, the CDR3 is TGCAGTGCCACGGGCACTAATGAAAAACTGTTTTTT. The chain carries TRBV20-1 and TRBJ1-4; D not resolved. Trimming removed 6 bases at V and 2 bases at J, with 7 bases between. CDR3 length equals 12 residues. Germline V gives CDR1 DFQATT, CDR2 SNEGSKA (reference sequence).

This sequence joins TRBV2 and TRBJ1-1; D might be TRBD1 (5 bases). The CDR3 loop spans 12 amino acids. The V gene's germline CDR1 is SNHLY and CDR2 FYNNEI. Trimming left V 9 bases short and J 4 bases short, with 12 bases between. The CDR3: CASGGDSTEAFF. The CDR3 DNA is TGTGCCAGTGGGGGGGATAGCACTGAAGCTTTCTTT. The whole variable domain, remainder taken from reference TRBV2 and TRBJ1-1, is EPEVTQTPSHQVTQMGQEVILRCVPISNHLYFYWYRQILGQKVEFLVSFYNNEISEKSEIFDDQFSVERPDGSNFTLKIRSTKLEDSAMYFCASGGDSTEAFFGQGTRLTVV.

This clonotype was recorded a few times. The genes are TRBV5-5 and TRBJ1-3; D is uncertain. V lost 4 bases and J 4 bases, leaving 15 bases between the germline ends. There are 15 residues in the CDR3. From germline, CDR1 is SGHKS and CDR2 YYEKEE (reference sequence). CDR3 sequence: CASSPVREYGNTIYF. CDR3 coding DNA: TGTGCCAGCAGCCCCGTGAGGGAGTACGGAAACACCATATATTTT.

This clonotype came up many times. The V call is TRBV2, the J call TRBJ1-1, with unresolved D. The germline V and J ends were trimmed by 8 bases and 1 base, with 11 bases remaining between them. Germline-derived CDR1 and CDR2 are SNHLY and FYNNEI. This CDR3 spans 13 amino acids. This CDR3 reads CASCKESNTEAFF. The CDR3 coding sequence is TGTGCCAGCTGCAAGGAGTCGAACACTGAAGCTTTCTTT. The full variable domain, in which reference TRBV2 and TRBJ1-1 provide the parts outside the CDR3, is EPEVTQTPSHQVTQMGQEVILRCVPISNHLYFYWYRQILGQKVEFLVSFYNNEISEKSEIFDDQFSVERPDGSNFTLKIRSTKLEDSAMYFCASCKESNTEAFFGQGTRLTVV.